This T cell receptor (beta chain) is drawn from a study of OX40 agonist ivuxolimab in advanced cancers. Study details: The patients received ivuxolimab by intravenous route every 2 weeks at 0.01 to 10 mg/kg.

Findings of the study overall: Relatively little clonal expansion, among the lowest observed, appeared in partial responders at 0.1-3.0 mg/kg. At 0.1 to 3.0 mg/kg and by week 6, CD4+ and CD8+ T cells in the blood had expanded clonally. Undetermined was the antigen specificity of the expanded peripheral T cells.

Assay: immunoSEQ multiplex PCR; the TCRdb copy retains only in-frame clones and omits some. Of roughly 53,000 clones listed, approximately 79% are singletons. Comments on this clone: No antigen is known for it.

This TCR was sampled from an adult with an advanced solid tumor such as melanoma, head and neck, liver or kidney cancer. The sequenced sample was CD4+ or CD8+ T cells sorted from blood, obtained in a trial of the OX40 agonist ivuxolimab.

In DNA form, the CDR3 reads TGTGCCAGCAGCCAAGACCCCGGGACTTCGGGAAACACCATATATTTT. Its translation is CASSQDPGTSGNTIYF. This chain connects TRBV4-2 to TRBJ1-3, with D possibly being TRBD1 (5 bases). The CDR3 runs to 16 residues. Germline V CDR1 and CDR2: LGHNA, YNFKEQ. With 0 bases removed from V and 4 bases from J, the gap between germline ends came to 13 bases.